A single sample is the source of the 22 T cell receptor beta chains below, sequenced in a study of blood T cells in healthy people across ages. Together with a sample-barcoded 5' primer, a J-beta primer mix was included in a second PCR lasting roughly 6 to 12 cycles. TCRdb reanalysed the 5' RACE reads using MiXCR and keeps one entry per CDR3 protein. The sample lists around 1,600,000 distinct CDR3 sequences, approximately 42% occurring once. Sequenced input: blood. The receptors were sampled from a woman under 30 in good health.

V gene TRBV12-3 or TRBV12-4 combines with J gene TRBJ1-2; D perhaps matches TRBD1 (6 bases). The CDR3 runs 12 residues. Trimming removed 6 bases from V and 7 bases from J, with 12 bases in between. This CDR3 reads CASRLGGGGYTF. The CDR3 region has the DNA TGTGCCAGCAGGCTAGGGGGGGGTGGCTACACCTTC.

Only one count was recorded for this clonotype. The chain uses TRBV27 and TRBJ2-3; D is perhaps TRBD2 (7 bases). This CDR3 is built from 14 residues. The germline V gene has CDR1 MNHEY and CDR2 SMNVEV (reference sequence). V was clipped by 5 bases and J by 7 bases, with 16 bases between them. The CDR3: CASSVFAGAYTQYF. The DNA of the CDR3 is TGTGCCAGCAGTGTTTTTGCGGGGGCTTATACGCAGTATTTT.

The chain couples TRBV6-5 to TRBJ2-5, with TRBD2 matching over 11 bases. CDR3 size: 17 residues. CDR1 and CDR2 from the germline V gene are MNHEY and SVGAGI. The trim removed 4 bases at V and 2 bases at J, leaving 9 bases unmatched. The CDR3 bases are TGTGCCAGCAGTTCCCAAGGTAGCGGGAGGGGGCAAGAGACCCAGTACTTC. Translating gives CASSSQGSGRGQETQYF.

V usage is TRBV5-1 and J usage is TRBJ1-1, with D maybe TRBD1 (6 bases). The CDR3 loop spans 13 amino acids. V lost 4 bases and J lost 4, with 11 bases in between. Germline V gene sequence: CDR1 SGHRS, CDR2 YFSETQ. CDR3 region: CASSVRDTTEAFF. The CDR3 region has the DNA TGCGCCAGCAGCGTCCGGGACACCACTGAAGCTTTCTTT. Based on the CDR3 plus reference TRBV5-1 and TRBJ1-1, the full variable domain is KAGVTQTPRYLIKTRGQQVTLSCSPISGHRSVSWYQQTPGQGLQFLFEYFSETQRNKGNFPGRFSGRQFSNSRSEMNVSTLELGDSALYLCASSVRDTTEAFFGQGTRLTVV.

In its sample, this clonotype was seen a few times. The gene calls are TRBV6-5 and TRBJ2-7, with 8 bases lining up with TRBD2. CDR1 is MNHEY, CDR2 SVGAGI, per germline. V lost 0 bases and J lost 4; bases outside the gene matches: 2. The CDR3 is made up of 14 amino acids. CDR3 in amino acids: CASSYSERGYEQYF. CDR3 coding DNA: TGTGCCAGCAGTTACTCTGAGCGGGGGTACGAGCAGTACTTC.

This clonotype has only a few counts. The CDR3 sequence: CASSRSQRAEKLFF. The CDR3 coding sequence is TGTGCCAGCAGTCGATCTCAACGGGCGGAAAAACTGTTTTTT. This chain joins TRBV3-1 and TRBJ1-4; D call uncertain. V was cut by 6 bases and J by 8 bases, with 16 bases left in between. Germline lookup yields CDR1 LGHDT and CDR2 YNNKEL (reference sequence). This CDR3 comprises 14 residues.

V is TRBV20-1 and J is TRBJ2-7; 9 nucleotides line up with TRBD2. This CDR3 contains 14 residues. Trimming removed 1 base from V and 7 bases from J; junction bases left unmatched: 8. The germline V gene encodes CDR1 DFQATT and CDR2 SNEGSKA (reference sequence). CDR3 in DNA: TGCAGTGCTAGAGCTAGCGGGGTATACAATGAGCAGTACTTC. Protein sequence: CSARASGVYNEQYF.

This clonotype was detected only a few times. The chain's CDR3 is CASSHPLVGLLSNTGELFF. Here the CDR3 DNA reads TGTGCCAGCAGCCACCCCCTTGTGGGATTACTTTCGAACACCGGGGAGCTGTTTTTT. The chain couples TRBV3-1 to TRBJ2-2, with D hard to call. The CDR3 sequence is 19 residues long. The germline V gene encodes CDR1 LGHDT and CDR2 YNNKEL (reference sequence). The V end was cut by 3 bases, the J end by 0 bases, with 20 bases between.

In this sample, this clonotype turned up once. The CDR3 sequence is CASSYLSGRTEAFF. CDR3 nucleotide sequence: TGTGCCAGCAGTTACTTATCAGGGCGGACTGAAGCTTTCTTT. The chain recombines TRBV6-5 with TRBJ1-1, with D perhaps TRBD1 (5 bases). The CDR3 is 14 residues long. The germline gives CDR1 MNHEY, CDR2 SVGAGI. V gave up 1 base and J gave up 5 bases, with 11 bases separating them.

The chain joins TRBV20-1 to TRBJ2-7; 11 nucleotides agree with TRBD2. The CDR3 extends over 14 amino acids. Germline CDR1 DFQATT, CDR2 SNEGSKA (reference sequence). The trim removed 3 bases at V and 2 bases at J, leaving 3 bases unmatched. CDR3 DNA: TGCAGTGCTAGCGGACTAGCGGGCGCCTACGAGCAGTACTTC. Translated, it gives CSASGLAGAYEQYF.

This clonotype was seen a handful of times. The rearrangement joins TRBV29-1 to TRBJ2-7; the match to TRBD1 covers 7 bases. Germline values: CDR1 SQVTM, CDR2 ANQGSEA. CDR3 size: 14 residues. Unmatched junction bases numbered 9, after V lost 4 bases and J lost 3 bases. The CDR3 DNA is TGCAGCGTTGTATATCTCCGGGACAGCTACGAGCAGTACTTC. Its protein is CSVVYLRDSYEQYF.

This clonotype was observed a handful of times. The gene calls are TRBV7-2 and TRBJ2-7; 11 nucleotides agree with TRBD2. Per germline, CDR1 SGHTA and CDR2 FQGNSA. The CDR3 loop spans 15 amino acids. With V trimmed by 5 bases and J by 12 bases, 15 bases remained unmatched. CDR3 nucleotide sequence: TGTGCCAGCAGCGCAGCCCTAGCGGGAGGAAAATCGATGTACTTC. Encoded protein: CASSAALAGGKSMYF.

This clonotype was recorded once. CDR3 loop: CASKWTGGTNEQYF. DNA of the CDR3: TGTGCCAGCAAATGGACAGGGGGCACCAATGAGCAGTACTTC. The chain employs TRBV6-5 and TRBJ2-5, with 11 bases that match TRBD1. The CDR3 loop spans 14 amino acids. V lost 7 bases to trimming and J lost 11 bases; unmatched junction nucleotides: 12. Per the germline V gene, CDR1 is MNHEY and CDR2 is SVGAGI.

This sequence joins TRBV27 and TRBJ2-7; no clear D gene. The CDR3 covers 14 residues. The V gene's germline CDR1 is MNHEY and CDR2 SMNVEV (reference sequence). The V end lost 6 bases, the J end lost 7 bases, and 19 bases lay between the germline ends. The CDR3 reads CASSQTDAYNEQYF. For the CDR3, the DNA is TGTGCCAGCAGCCAAACGGACGCCTACAATGAGCAGTACTTC.

DNA of the CDR3: TGTGCCAGCAGCCAAGAAGCGGGGGGGCCAGAGACCCAGTACTTC. Its translation is CASSQEAGGPETQYF. The chain carries TRBV4-2 and TRBJ2-5, with 10 bases that match TRBD2. This CDR3 region has 15 residues. J gave up 4 bases and V 0 bases, and 2 bases lay outside the gene matches. CDR1 and CDR2 from the germline V gene are LGHNA and YNFKEQ.

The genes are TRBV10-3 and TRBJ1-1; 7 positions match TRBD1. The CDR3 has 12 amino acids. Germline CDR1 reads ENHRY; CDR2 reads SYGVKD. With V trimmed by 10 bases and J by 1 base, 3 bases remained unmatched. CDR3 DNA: TGTGCCACGGGACAGCAGAACACTGAAGCTTTCTTT. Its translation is CATGQQNTEAFF.

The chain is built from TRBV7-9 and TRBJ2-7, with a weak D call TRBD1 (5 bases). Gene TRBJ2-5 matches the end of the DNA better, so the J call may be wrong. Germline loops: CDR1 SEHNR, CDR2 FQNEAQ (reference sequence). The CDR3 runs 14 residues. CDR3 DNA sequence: TGTGCCAGCAGCTTAGTACAGGACCGAGAGACCCAGTACTTC. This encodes CASSLVQDRETQYF.

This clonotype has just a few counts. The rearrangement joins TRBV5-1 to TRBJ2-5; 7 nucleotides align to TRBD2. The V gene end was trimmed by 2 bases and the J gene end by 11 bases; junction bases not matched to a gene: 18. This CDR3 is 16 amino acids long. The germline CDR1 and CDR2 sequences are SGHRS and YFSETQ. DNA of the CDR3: TGCGCCAGCAGCTTTCTTGCTAGCGGACCTGCGTTTGAGCAGTACTTC. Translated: CASSFLASGPAFEQYF.

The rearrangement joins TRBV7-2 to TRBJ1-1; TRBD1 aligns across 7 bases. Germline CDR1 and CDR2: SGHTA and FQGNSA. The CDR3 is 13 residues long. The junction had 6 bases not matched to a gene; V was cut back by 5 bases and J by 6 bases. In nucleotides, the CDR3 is TGTGCCAGCAGCGCCCGGCAGGGGGCTGAAGCTTTCTTT. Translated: CASSARQGAEAFF.

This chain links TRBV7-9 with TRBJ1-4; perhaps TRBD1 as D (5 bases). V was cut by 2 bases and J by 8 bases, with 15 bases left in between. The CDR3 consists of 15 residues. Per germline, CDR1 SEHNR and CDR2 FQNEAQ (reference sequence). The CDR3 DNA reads TGTGCCAGCAGCTTAATGGCGGCAGGGCTAGAAAAACTGTTTTTT. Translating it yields CASSLMAAGLEKLFF. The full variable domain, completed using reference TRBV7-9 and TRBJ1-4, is DTGVSQNPRHKITKRGQNVTFRCDPISEHNRLYWYRQTLGQGPEFLTYFQNEAQLEKSRLLSDRFSAERPKGSFSTLEIQRTEQGDSAMYLCASSLMAAGLEKLFFGSGTQLSVL.

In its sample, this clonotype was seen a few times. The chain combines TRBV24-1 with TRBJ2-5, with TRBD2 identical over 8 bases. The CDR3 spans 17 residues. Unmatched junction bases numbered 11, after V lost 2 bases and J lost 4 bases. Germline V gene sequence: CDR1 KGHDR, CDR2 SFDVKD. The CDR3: CATSDYLVAGYPETQYF. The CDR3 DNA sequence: TGTGCCACCAGTGATTATTTGGTAGCGGGATATCCAGAGACCCAGTACTTC.

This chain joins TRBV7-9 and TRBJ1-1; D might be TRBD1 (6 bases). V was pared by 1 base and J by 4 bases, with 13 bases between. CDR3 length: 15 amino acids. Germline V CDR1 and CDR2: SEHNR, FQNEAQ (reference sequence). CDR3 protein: CASSLVSGAGTEAFF. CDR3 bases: TGTGCCAGCAGCTTAGTATCGGGGGCTGGCACTGAAGCTTTCTTT.